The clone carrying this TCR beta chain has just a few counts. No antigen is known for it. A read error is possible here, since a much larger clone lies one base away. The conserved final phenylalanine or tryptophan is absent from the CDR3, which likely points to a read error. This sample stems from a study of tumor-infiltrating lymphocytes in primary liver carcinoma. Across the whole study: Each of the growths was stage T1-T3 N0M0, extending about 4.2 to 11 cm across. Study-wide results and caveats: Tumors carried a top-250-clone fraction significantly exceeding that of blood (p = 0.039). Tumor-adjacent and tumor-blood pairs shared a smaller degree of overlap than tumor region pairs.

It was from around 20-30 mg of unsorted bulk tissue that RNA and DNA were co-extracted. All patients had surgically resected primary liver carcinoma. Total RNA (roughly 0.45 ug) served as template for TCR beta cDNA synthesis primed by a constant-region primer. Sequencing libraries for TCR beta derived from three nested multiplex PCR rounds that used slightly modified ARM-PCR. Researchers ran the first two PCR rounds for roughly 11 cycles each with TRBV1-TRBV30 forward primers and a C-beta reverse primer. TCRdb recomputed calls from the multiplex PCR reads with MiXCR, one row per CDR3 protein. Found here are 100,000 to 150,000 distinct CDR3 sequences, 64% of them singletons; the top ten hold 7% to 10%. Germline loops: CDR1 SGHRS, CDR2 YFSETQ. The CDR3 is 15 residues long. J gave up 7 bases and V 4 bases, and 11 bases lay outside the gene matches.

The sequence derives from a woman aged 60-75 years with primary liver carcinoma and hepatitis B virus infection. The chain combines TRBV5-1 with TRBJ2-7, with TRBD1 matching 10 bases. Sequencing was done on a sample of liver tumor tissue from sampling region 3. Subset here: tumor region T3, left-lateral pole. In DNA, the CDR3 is TGCGCCAGCAGCCCTAGGGGGACAGGGGCGGAAGAGCAGTACCTC. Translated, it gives CASSPRGTGAEEQYL.